This T cell receptor (beta chain) was captured in a study of blood T cell dynamics during melanoma immunotherapy. The time point denotes: pre-treatment baseline. Germline-derived CDR1 and CDR2 are MDHEN and SYDVKM. V was shortened by 5 bases and J by 4 bases, with 6 bases between the two germline ends. The CDR3 runs to 11 residues. The data were produced by immunoSEQ multiplex PCR, yet TCRdb's version contains in-frame clones alone and is incomplete. The repertoire holds under 15,000 clones, with approximately 88% as singletons. V is TRBV28 and J is TRBJ2-7; D is ambiguous. The starting material was blood, obtained from a patient treated with checkpoint blockade. The sequence derives from a human donor with melanoma. The CDR3 nucleotides are TGTGCCAGCAGTGACGGGTACGAGCAGTACTTC. Protein sequence: CASSDGYEQYF. The variable domain in full, with the rest retrieved from reference TRBV28 and TRBJ2-7, is DVKVTQSSRYLVKRTGEKVFLECVQDMDHENMFWYRQDPGLGLRLIYFSYDVKMKEKGDIPEGYSVSREKKERFSLILESASTNQTSMYLCASSDGYEQYFGPGTRLTVT.